The clone carrying this T cell receptor (beta chain) appeared a few times. Profiling relied on immunoSEQ multiplex PCR, and the TCRdb table lists in-frame clones only, not all of them. Of 110,000 to 150,000 clones listed, more than 80% are singletons. Losses at the gene ends were 8 bases for V and 4 bases for J; bases not matched to a gene: 6. Germline V CDR1 and CDR2: SNHLY, FYNNEI. The length of the CDR3 is 14 residues. The data belong to a study of blood T cell repertoires in COVID-19. Study background: COVID-19 samples, acute and convalescent, were from the United States, Italy and Spain. Sources were T cells, B-cell-depleted T cells, or PBMCs; the material itself was cDNA or gDNA.

Study members were between roughly 18 and 89 years old and lived in approximately 25 US regions. The V gene is TRBV2, the J gene TRBJ2-1, with 9 bases identical to TRBD2. The source is a man aged 45-60 years who had recovered from COVID-19. The sequenced sample was PBMCs or T cells enriched from blood (not recorded which). Written as DNA, the CDR3 is TGTGCCAGCGTTAACCTAGCGGGGTACAATGAGCAGTTCTTC. This gives the protein CASVNLAGYNEQFF.